Each of the 8 T cell receptor beta chains below was sequenced from the same sample in a study of a mutant IDH1 vaccine in newly diagnosed glioma. The antigens of these receptors remain unknown. Data came from immunoSEQ multiplex PCR; TCRdb stores just in-frame clones and leaves some out. The sample includes 34,000 or so clones, 78% of them seen just once. Time point in this sample: week 35, safety follow-up. Topical imiquimod was applied with each vaccine dose, which held 300 ug of mutant IDH1 20-mer peptide. This sample comprised PBMCs, obtained from a glioma patient whose treatment included an IDH1 peptide vaccine. Every receptor here comes from a woman between 40 and 50 years old with glioma.

This rearrangement joins TRBV15 to TRBJ1-5, with a possible D match to TRBD1 (5 bases). The CDR3 covers 17 residues. Germline V gene sequence: CDR1 LNHNV, CDR2 YYDKDF (reference sequence). V lost 5 bases, J lost 3 bases, and 20 bases lay in between. The CDR3 nucleotides are TGTGCCACCAGCCGCCGGGACGGCACCCGCCTCAATCAGCCCCAGCATTTT. Its protein product is CATSRRDGTRLNQPQHF.

V and J are TRBV7-8 and TRBJ2-1; tentatively, D is TRBD1 (6 bases). CDR1 is SGHVS and CDR2 is FQNEAQ in the germline V gene. The CDR3 runs 11 residues. Trimming cost V 5 bases and J 10 bases, with 9 bases left between them. The CDR3 nucleotides are TGTGCCAGCAGCACGGACAGAGAGCAGTTCTTC. Its translation: CASSTDREQFF.

The chain links TRBV4-3 to TRBJ2-1; 9 nucleotides match TRBD2. Germline-derived CDR1 and CDR2 are LGHNA and YSLEER. V shed 0 bases and J 5 bases; nucleotides not matched to a gene: 8. This CDR3 region has 17 residues. This CDR3 reads CASSQDPLAGSNNEQFF. In DNA form, the CDR3 reads TGCGCCAGCAGCCAAGATCCCCTAGCGGGGAGCAACAATGAGCAGTTCTTC.

V gene TRBV7-2 combines with J gene TRBJ2-7; D unclear. Trimming took off 4 bases at V and 7 bases at J, with 14 bases between the two ends. This CDR3 has 13 amino acids. In germline, CDR1 is SGHTA, CDR2 FQGNSA. The CDR3 DNA follows: TGTGCCAGCAGCTCATTAGCAGGCTGGGAGCAGTACTTC. Protein product: CASSSLAGWEQYF.

This clone has just a few counts. The chain links TRBV5-1 to TRBJ2-7, with TRBD1 as a possible D gene (7 bases). Trimming removed 4 bases at V and 7 bases at J, with 15 bases between. CDR1 SGHRS and CDR2 YFSETQ come from the germline V gene. This CDR3 is built from 13 residues. The CDR3 nucleotides are TGCGCCAGCAGCCGGACAGGCGCGGGGGAGCAGTACTTC. Encoded protein: CASSRTGAGEQYF.

The chain joins TRBV6-5 to TRBJ1-1, with no clear D. Germline V gives CDR1 MNHEY, CDR2 SVGAGI. The CDR3 loop spans 14 amino acids. V lost 2 bases, J lost 1 base, and 8 bases lay in between. The CDR3 nucleotides are TGTGCCAGCAGTTACGGTCCCAGGAACACTGAAGCTTTCTTT. Residues: CASSYGPRNTEAFF.

The rearrangement links TRBV18 to TRBJ2-1; D not certain. Germline V CDR1 and CDR2: KGHSH, LQKENI. The CDR3 has 15 amino acids. With 3 bases removed from V and 8 bases from J, the gap between germline ends came to 17 bases. The CDR3 region has the DNA TGTGCCAGCTCACCGAAAGGGCCTCGTGGAGATGAGCAGTTCTTC. Protein sequence: CASSPKGPRGDEQFF.

This sequence joins TRBV7-9 and TRBJ2-2; 10 bases agree with TRBD1. In germline, CDR1 is SEHNR, CDR2 FQNEAQ (reference sequence). CDR3 length: 16 amino acids. V trimming: 3 bases; J trimming: 7 bases; junction bases outside the gene matches: 8. The CDR3 DNA follows: TGTGCCAGCAGCTTGCCCGACAGGGGGCCGGGCGGGGAGCTGTTTTTT. It yields the protein CASSLPDRGPGGELFF.